This TCR beta chain was sequenced for a study of cytomegalovirus exposure and HLA in healthy donors. The germline V and J ends were trimmed by 4 bases and 3 bases, with 16 bases remaining between them. There are 15 residues in the CDR3. Looked up from germline, CDR1 is MNHEY and CDR2 is SVGAGI. PCR was performed using 60 Vbeta and 13 Jbeta primers. TCRdb's copy holds only in-frame clones and misses some; the assay was immunoSEQ multiplex PCR. The table shows 150,000 to 200,000 clones, with 80% occurring only once. The rearrangement joins TRBV6-5 to TRBJ2-7; maybe TRBD1 (6 bases). The receptor comes from a man aged 30 to 45 in good health and CMV-seronegative. The sequencing input was PBMCs. In nucleotides, the CDR3 is TGTGCCAGCAGTTTTTTCCGGGACACTAACTACGAGCAGTACTTC. Its translation: CASSFFRDTNYEQYF.